One sample yielded the 22 T cell receptor beta chains listed below, sequenced in a study of molecular identifiers for immune sequencing clone quantification. TCRdb re-called the PCR reads with MiXCR, one entry per CDR3 protein. The data show around 300,000 distinct CDR3 sequences, 24% seen once. Input material: naive CD8+ T cells from blood, with Jurkat cell RNA spiked in. Subset noted: FACS-sorted CD8+CD4-CCR7+CD45RA+ naive T cells. The receptors were sampled from a human donor in good health. Some libraries in this study had Jurkat cell RNA spiked in.

This clonotype was observed many times. The chain is built from TRBV7-2 and TRBJ2-5; D unresolved. The length of the CDR3 is 15 residues. Germline loops: CDR1 SGHTA, CDR2 FQGNSA. Deletions cut 1 base from V and 2 bases from J, with 11 bases between. CDR3 loop: CASSLGNGWQETQYF. The CDR3 nucleotides read TGTGCCAGCAGCTTAGGTAACGGCTGGCAAGAGACCCAGTACTTC. Together with reference TRBV7-2 and TRBJ2-5, the CDR3 gives the full variable domain: GAGVSQSPSNKVTEKGKDVELRCDPISGHTALYWYRQSLGQGLEFLIYFQGNSAPDKSGLPSDRFSAERTGGSVSTLTIQRTQQEDSAVYLCASSLGNGWQETQYFGPGTRLLVL.

This clonotype occurred many times. The chain employs TRBV28 and TRBJ2-1; 8 nucleotides match TRBD2. Losses at the gene ends were 4 bases for V and 9 bases for J; bases not matched to a gene: 8. This CDR3 spans 14 amino acids. Germline-derived CDR1 and CDR2 are MDHEN and SYDVKM. In DNA form, the CDR3 reads TGTGCCAGCAGTTCCGGGACTAGGTACGGTGAGCAGTTCTTC. Its translation: CASSSGTRYGEQFF.

The chain joins TRBV12-3 or TRBV12-4 to TRBJ2-3, with 9 nucleotides matching TRBD2. V was pared by 3 bases and J by 2 bases, with 12 bases of the junction left unmatched. The CDR3 has 18 amino acids. This CDR3 reads CASSLVIAGAQATDTQYF. The CDR3 nucleotides read TGTGCCAGCAGTTTGGTGATAGCGGGAGCCCAGGCCACAGATACGCAGTATTTT.

About this clonotype itself: One end of the junction varies from germline; a read error may be responsible. The chain is built from TRBV7-2 and TRBJ2-7; the D gene is possibly TRBD2 (5 bases). The germline gives CDR1 SGHTA, CDR2 FQGNSA. The CDR3 extends over 13 amino acids. The CDR3 is CASSLVKLRERYF. DNA for the CDR3: TGTGCCAGCAGCTTAGTGAAGTTGAGGGAGCGGTACTTC.

This clonotype was counted only a few times. This rearrangement joins TRBV27 to TRBJ1-2; TRBD1 matches 8 bases. This CDR3 region has 18 residues. Germline V gives CDR1 MNHEY, CDR2 SMNVEV (reference sequence). J gave up 4 bases and V 0 bases, and 13 bases lay outside the gene matches. For the CDR3, the DNA is TGTGCCAGCAGTTTATCGCAGTTTTTAGGACAGGGAGGCTATGGCTACACCTTC. Protein: CASSLSQFLGQGGYGYTF.

This clonotype was found many times. In nucleotides, the CDR3 is TGTGCCAGCAGTGCCGGTCCTTACGCCGGGGAGCTGTTTTTT. Amino acid sequence: CASSAGPYAGELFF. The rearrangement joins TRBV6-4 to TRBJ2-2; D not resolved. The CDR3 contains 14 residues. The V and J ends lost 4 bases and 6 bases respectively, with 12 bases between them. The germline V gene has CDR1 MRHNA and CDR2 SNTAGT.

This clonotype appeared a few times. The CDR3 loop reads CSVSGRVYNEQFF. The CDR3 region has the DNA TGCAGCGTGAGCGGGAGGGTCTACAATGAGCAGTTCTTC. This chain connects TRBV29-1 to TRBJ2-1; the match to TRBD2 covers 10 bases. The CDR3 consists of 13 residues. Germline V lookup: CDR1 SQVTM, CDR2 ANQGSEA. Trimming took 6 bases from V and 3 from J; bases not matched to a gene: 2.

This clonotype was recorded many times. The V gene is TRBV7-2, the J gene TRBJ2-3, with 13 bases that match TRBD2. V lost 1 base to trimming and J lost 4 bases; unmatched junction nucleotides: 11. The CDR3 totals 19 residues. CDR1 SGHTA and CDR2 FQGNSA come from the germline V gene. As DNA, the CDR3 is TGTGCCAGCAGCTTAGGATTGACTAGCGGGGGGAAAAGGGCAGATACGCAGTATTTT. Amino acids: CASSLGLTSGGKRADTQYF.

With regard to this clonotype: The conserved phenylalanine or tryptophan normally closing the CDR3 is absent here, so this likely arose from a read error. The rearrangement uses TRBV27 and TRBJ2-5, with a weak D call TRBD2 (5 bases). Trimming took 11 bases from V and 4 from J, leaving 20 bases between them. The CDR3 length is 14 residues. Germline CDR1 reads MNHEY; CDR2 reads SMNVEV (reference sequence). The CDR3 sequence is CAGTGLGSGETQYY. The CDR3 DNA reads as TGTGCCGGCACGGGGTTGGGGTCGGGAGAGACCCAGTACTAC.

This clonotype was counted a few times. The V call is TRBV28, the J call TRBJ1-4, with D unclear. The germline gives CDR1 MDHEN, CDR2 SYDVKM. The CDR3 contains 15 residues. Trimming left V 1 base short and J 5 bases short, with 11 bases between. Here the CDR3 DNA reads TGTGCCAGCAGTTTATACGGGTTTCCGAATGAAAAACTGTTTTTT. Translation gives CASSLYGFPNEKLFF.

This clonotype was seen only a few times. The rearrangement joins TRBV10-1 to TRBJ2-3; D unresolved. Trimming pared 1 base from V and 5 bases from J, leaving 7 bases between. There are 13 residues in the CDR3. Germline V gene lookup returns CDR1 WNHNN and CDR2 SYGVQD (reference sequence). CDR3 sequence (DNA): TGCGCCAGCAGTGAGTACGGAGTAGATACGCAGTATTTT. Amino acids: CASSEYGVDTQYF.

The V gene is TRBV13, the J gene TRBJ1-2; the D is unclear. With 3 bases removed from V and 4 bases from J, the gap between germline ends came to 9 bases. CDR1 is PRHDT and CDR2 is FYEKMQ in the germline V gene (reference sequence). CDR3 size: 13 residues. CDR3 DNA: TGTGCCAGCAGCTTTCAGAGTGCCTATGGCTACACCTTC. Translation gives CASSFQSAYGYTF.

As regards this clonotype: One end of the junction is discordant with germline, which a read error may explain. The chain joins TRBV7-6 to TRBJ2-3, with 7 positions matching TRBD1. Germline V gene data show CDR1 as SGHVS and CDR2 as FNYEAQ. The CDR3 has 14 amino acids. CDR3 sequence reads: CASSDGTDTGTQYF. The CDR3 nucleotides are TGTGCCAGCAGCGACGGGACAGACACAGGTACGCAGTATTTT.

The sample holds many counts of this clonotype. The CDR3, as DNA: TGCAGCGTTGAAGAAGCCCAGGGAGGTCTCACAGATACGCAGTATTTT. It translates to CSVEEAQGGLTDTQYF. V and J are TRBV29-1 and TRBJ2-3; a weak D match, TRBD2 (6 bases). Germline loops: CDR1 SQVTM, CDR2 ANQGSEA. V was pared by 0 bases and J by 2 bases, with 15 bases between. The CDR3 is 16 amino acids.

In its sample, this clonotype was seen many times. The chain couples TRBV28 to TRBJ2-3; 9 bases match TRBD1. Unmatched junction bases numbered 23, after V lost 7 bases and J lost 0 bases. This CDR3 is built from 21 residues. CDR1 is MDHEN and CDR2 is SYDVKM in the germline V gene. CDR3 residues: CASTTLFLRDRDLASTDTQYF. For the CDR3, the DNA is TGTGCCAGCACCACCTTATTCCTCCGGGACAGGGACCTTGCTAGCACAGATACGCAGTATTTT.

This clonotype was detected a few times. The chain links TRBV6-6 to TRBJ2-3; a weak D match, TRBD1 (5 bases). Trimming left V 5 bases short and J 2 bases short, with 14 bases between. The CDR3 runs 15 residues. Germline CDR1 and CDR2: MNHNY and SVGAGI (reference sequence). This chain's CDR3 is CASSTSRTHTDTQYF. The CDR3 region has the DNA TGTGCCAGCAGTACCTCCAGGACACACACAGATACGCAGTATTTT.

This clonotype showed up many times. The chain recombines TRBV4-3 with TRBJ1-1; the D is unclear. CDR1 LGHNA and CDR2 YSLEER come from the germline V gene. The CDR3 sequence is 13 residues long. Trimming took off 3 bases at V and 4 bases at J, with 9 bases between the two ends. The CDR3 DNA is TGCGCCAGCAGCCAGACCGGACTCACTGAAGCTTTCTTT. Protein: CASSQTGLTEAFF.

A note on this clonotype: A read error is possible here, since a much larger clone lies one base away. The CDR3 here is CANSLGREILGLAGHGELFF. CDR3 DNA sequence: TGTGCCAACAGCCTGGGACGGGAAATCCTAGGACTAGCGGGGCACGGGGAGCTGTTTTTT. The chain is built from TRBV5-4 and TRBJ2-2, with 12 bases identical to TRBD2. This CDR3 contains 20 residues. In germline, CDR1 is SGHNT, CDR2 YYREEE (reference sequence).

Concerning this clonotype: Just one base apart from a much larger clone, this may be a read error. The chain links TRBV27 to TRBJ1-1; D may be TRBD1 (5 bases). The CDR3 is 16 residues long. Germline lookup yields CDR1 MNHEY and CDR2 SMNVEV (reference sequence). The CDR3 loop reads CASSLEGRGMNTEASF. The CDR3 DNA reads as TGTGCCAGCAGTCTTGAGGGGCGGGGGATGAACACTGAAGCTTCCTTT.

V and J are TRBV12-3 or TRBV12-4 and TRBJ2-3; tentatively, D is TRBD1 or TRBD2 (7 bases each). The CDR3 totals 18 residues. The V end was cut by 2 bases, the J end by 0 bases, with 18 bases between. Here the CDR3 reads CASSLKGRDSASTDTQYF. CDR3 nucleotide sequence: TGTGCCAGCAGTTTAAAGGGGAGGGACAGCGCTAGCACAGATACGCAGTATTTT.

This clonotype was detected many times. This chain links TRBV18 with TRBJ2-7; TRBD1 agrees at 11 bases. Unmatched junction bases numbered 3, after V lost 3 bases and J lost 5 bases. The germline gives CDR1 KGHSH, CDR2 LQKENI. The CDR3 extends over 14 amino acids. The CDR3 spells CASSPGTGGNEQYF. Written as DNA, the CDR3 is TGTGCCAGCTCACCCGGGACAGGGGGGAACGAGCAGTACTTC.

This clonotype has a handful of counts. J is TRBJ1-4 and V is TRBV7-9, with 9 positions matching TRBD1. The CDR3 is made up of 14 amino acids. In germline, CDR1 is SEHNR, CDR2 FQNEAQ (reference sequence). Trimming at V came to 3 bases and at J to 8 bases, leaving 4 bases not matched to a gene. The CDR3 region is CASSFRTGVEKLFF. CDR3 coding DNA: TGTGCCAGCAGCTTCCGGACAGGGGTCGAAAAACTGTTTTTT.